This T cell receptor beta chain comes out of a study of blood T cells in healthy people across ages (dated by TCRdb to between 2015 and 2016). For the wider study: Template switching captured roughly one uniquely barcoded TCR beta cDNA molecule per two T cells in model experiments. The study measured age-related changes in TCR beta repertoire diversity using deep sequencing normalized with unique cDNA molecular identifiers. Donors were grouped into four age groups: young (average about 15 years), middle-aged (roughly 38), aged (around 60) and long-lived (around 80). Donors of different ages were randomly distributed across sequencing lanes to avoid experimental bias. The study analyzed two additional independent replicas of 1 million unique cDNA reads from the same blood draw for two donors, one aged 18 to 30 and one aged 80 or older. The study at large found these results: Because donor CMV infection status was unknown, age-related changes in expanded clonotypes were potentially confounded. Observed TCR beta diversity per million T cells fell roughly linearly with age, and a significant reduction was already apparent by age about 38. Conclusive comparison of naive and antigen-experienced compartments was prevented by the profiling of bulk unsorted PBMCs. Estimates of total diversity based on one million sequenced T cells were regarded as lower bounds and as underestimates. Observed TCR beta diversity correlated strongly with the percentage of naive T cells measured by flow cytometry. Compared with the aged group, the long-lived group had more naive CD4+ T cells, fewer expanded clones and increased TCR diversity, a pattern suggesting age selection.

With regard to this clonotype: Its antigen is still unknown. The sample holds no much larger clone one base away, and base qualities are not on file.

Taken from cysteine to phenylalanine, the CDR3 has 14 residues. The kept DNA is CDR3 alone, 42 bases in frame from the first base. Sequences SGHTA (CDR1) and FQGTGA (CDR2) are obtained from the germline V gene. The trim is 1 base for V and 6 bases for J, with a gap of 11 bases between the germline ends. Libraries were built with 5' RACE. Sequencer: Illumina HiSeq 2500. A second PCR of 7 to 11 cycles was run with a J-beta primer mix and a sample-barcoded 5' primer. A unique molecular identifier was introduced onto each TCR beta cDNA molecule by a template-switch 5' adaptor carrying 12 random nucleotides. Each sample yielded at least 2.5 million CDR3-containing paired-end reads. First-strand cDNA synthesis was performed from all RNA using the Mint cDNA synthesis kit, with priming by a TRBC-specific oligonucleotide. After uracil-DNA glycosylase treatment, a first 18-cycle PCR used universal primers M1SS and BC2_uni_R on all cDNA. For the original study's pipeline: Each sample was normalized by randomly selecting 1 million high-quality reads, each carrying a distinct molecular identifier. Instead of being binned into consensus sequences, reads that shared molecular identifiers were thrown out. MiTCR, run with a Q25 quality threshold and the strictest error-elimination algorithm, handled CDR3 identification, clonotype clustering and error correction. A nonparametric unseen species model with Euler transformation was used to estimate a lower bound on total TCR beta diversity. The public sequencing data were trimmed at Q25 with fastp and processed into clonotypes with MiXCR by TCRdb, which kept only in-frame beta chains. Identical CDR3 protein sequences are pooled into one entry, listed with their most common genes and DNA. These V and J calls rely on TCRdb rather than the paper's analysis. The sample table holds about 680,000 distinct CDR3 sequences, of which 49% were seen once. The ten top clones hold approximately 32% of the sample.

Systemically healthy Caucasian individuals from Russia, 35 to 50 in total and aged roughly 6 to 95 years, were included as donors. Around 10 milliliters of peripheral blood were collected from each donor into EDTA-treated Vacutainer tubes. Ficoll-Paque density-gradient centrifugation was used to isolate PBMCs, with at least 6.5 million per sample. Total RNA was extracted from PBMCs with Trizol reagent, with at least 5 micrograms obtained per sample. For every donor, an aliquot of PBMCs went through flow cytometry to measure the percentages of naive CD45RAhigh/CD27high T cells. This clonotype was sampled from a woman aged 55-69 years in good health. The sequence links TRBV7-3 to TRBJ2-3, with the D gene too uncertain to name. Material: blood. The sequenced DNA is TGTGCCAGCAGCTTAAGTGGGCGGCGTGATACGCAGTATTTT. Translated, this gives CASSLSGRRDTQYF.